A selection of T cell receptor beta chains follows, all from one sample in a study of preoperative IRX-2 immunotherapy in early breast cancer. The protocol was immunoSEQ multiplex PCR, while the TCRdb copy is restricted to in-frame clones and leaves out a portion. This table has over 60,000 clones, approximately 94% appearing once. This sample was taken from a patient treated with IRX-2 immunotherapy. The receptor set was obtained from a human donor with breast cancer. The CDR3 runs from the conserved cysteine through the conserved F or W. D genes are given only for firm matches. Part of the rows lack a size; the others show once, few, many or a class for expanded clones.

d_call,v_call,clone_size,j_call,cdr3_nt,cdr3_aa
-,TRBV5-5,-,TRBJ2-7,TGTGCCAGCAGCTTGGGGTCATTCACCTACGAGCAGTACTTC,CASSLGSFTYEQYF
-,TRBV5-1,-,TRBJ1-1,TGCGCCAGCAGAAGGGGAAACACTGAAGCTTTCTTT,CASRRGNTEAFF
TRBD1,TRBV7-3,-,TRBJ1-1,TGTGCCAGCAGCCGAACAGGGGGCACTGAAGCTTTCTTT,CASSRTGGTEAFF
-,TRBV28,-,TRBJ1-6,TGTGCCAGCAGTTTCAGTACTCCTAGCTATAATTCACCCCTCCACTTT,CASSFSTPSYNSPLHF
-,TRBV18,-,TRBJ1-3,TGTGCCAGCTCACGCGAGACGGCAGGGGCTGGAAACACCATATATTTT,CASSRETAGAGNTIYF
-,TRBV6-4,-,TRBJ2-6,TGTGCCAGCACACGACAAAGTCGGGCCAACGTCCTGACTTTC,CASTRQSRANVLTF
-,TRBV19,-,TRBJ1-1,TGTGCCAGTAGTATCTTCAAGAACACTGAAGCTTTCTTT,CASSIFKNTEAFF
TRBD2,TRBV27,once,TRBJ2-5,TGTGCCAGCAGTTTCGGGGGGGCCCAAGAGACCCAGTACTTC,CASSFGGAQETQYF
TRBD2,TRBV19,-,TRBJ2-1,TGTGCCAGTAGTTCGGATCGAGGGAGGGGGTTCTTC,CASSSDRGRGFF
-,TRBV21-1,-,TRBJ1-4,TGTGCCAGCAGCAAAGAGGGGCTGGGGAGTGCAACTAATGAAAAACTGTTTTTT,CASSKEGLGSATNEKLFF
-,TRBV2,-,TRBJ1-5,TGTGCCAGCAAATACTACGGTATGGGCAATCAGCCCCAGCATTTT,CASKYYGMGNQPQHF
TRBD1,TRBV28,-,TRBJ2-4,TGTGCCAGCAGAGAACAGGGGGAAGCCAAAAACATTCAGTACTTC,CASREQGEAKNIQYF
TRBD1,TRBV11-2,-,TRBJ1-4,TGTGCCAGCAGCTCCGATACCCGACAGGGAAAGGAAAAACTGTTTTTT,CASSSDTRQGKEKLFF
-,TRBV6-5,-,TRBJ1-3,TGTGCCAGCAGTTACCGACCGTCCTCTGGAAACACCATATATTTT,CASSYRPSSGNTIYF
-,TRBV12-2,-,TRBJ1-3,TGTGCAAGTCGGGGGGCCCGTCTTCCGGTTTTTCCTGGAAACACCATATATTTT,CASRGARLPVFPGNTIYF
-,TRBV4-1,-,TRBJ1-2,TGCGCCAGCAGCCAAGATCTGAGGCCCGATGGCTACACCTTC,CASSQDLRPDGYTF
-,TRBV5-1,-,TRBJ2-2,TGCGCCAGCAGCTTGTCCCCAGAGGCAGGCACCGGGGAGCTGTTTTTT,CASSLSPEAGTGELFF
TRBD2,TRBV7-9,-,TRBJ2-7,TGTGCCAGCAGCTTAGCTTGGGGGACTAGCGGGCGAAGTTTCTACGAGCAGTACTTC,CASSLAWGTSGRSFYEQYF
-,TRBV11-2,-,TRBJ2-1,TGTGCCAGCAGCTCTGGACAGTACAATGAGCAGTTCTTC,CASSSGQYNEQFF
TRBD2,TRBV10-3,-,TRBJ2-1,TGTGCCATCAGTGAGTCGCGGGGGGGCCGGGATGAGCAGTTCTTC,CAISESRGGRDEQFF
-,TRBV19,-,TRBJ1-5,TGTGCCAGTAGTGTGCTGGGATATAGCAATCAGCCCCAGCATTTT,CASSVLGYSNQPQHF
TRBD1,TRBV19,-,TRBJ1-4,TGTGCCAACAACCGGGACAGGGACGAAAAACTGTTTTTT,CANNRDRDEKLFF
TRBD1,TRBV11-2,-,TRBJ1-2,TGTGCCAGCAGCTTCGGGACAGCCAACTATGGCTACACCTTC,CASSFGTANYGYTF
-,TRBV5-6,-,TRBJ1-3,TGTGCCAGCAGCTTGGAACGGCGAAACACCATATATTTT,CASSLERRNTIYF
-,TRBV28,-,TRBJ2-2,TGTGCCAGCTACACGAACACCGGGGAGCTGTTTTTT,CASYTNTGELFF
-,TRBV7-9,-,TRBJ2-3,TGTGCCAGCAGCTTAACAGCCGATACGCAGTATTTT,CASSLTADTQYF
-,TRBV30,-,TRBJ1-3,TGTGCCTGGAGTCCAAGTCCGTACACCATATATTTT,CAWSPSPYTIYF
-,TRBV13,-,TRBJ2-1,TGTGCCAGCAGCTTAGATCCGGGGAAACAGTTCTTC,CASSLDPGKQFF
TRBD2,TRBV7-3,-,TRBJ2-5,TGTGCCAGTTCCGGGACTAGCGGGAGTAAGACCCAGTACTTC,CASSGTSGSKTQYF
TRBD2,TRBV28,-,TRBJ2-3,TGTGCCAGCAGTTTATTTTGGGGTGGGGGGGGATCCGATACGCAGTATTTT,CASSLFWGGGGSDTQYF
TRBD2,TRBV7-6,-,TRBJ2-7,TGTGCCAGCAGTACTCCGGGACTAGCGGGGGGGCCGGGCGAGCAGTACTTC,CASSTPGLAGGPGEQYF
-,TRBV28,-,TRBJ1-5,TGTGCCAGCAGTTCAAGGGGCAGCCATCAGCCCCAGCATTTT,CASSSRGSHQPQHF
-,TRBV7-3,-,TRBJ2-7,TGTGCCAGCAGCTCGCAATCCGGGGAATACGAGCAGTACTTC,CASSSQSGEYEQYF
TRBD2,TRBV4-3,-,TRBJ2-7,TGCGCCAGCAGCCAAGATGGCGGGAGTCCGCACGAGCAGTACTTC,CASSQDGGSPHEQYF
-,TRBV10-3,-,TRBJ2-3,TGTGCCATCAGTGGGCCGGCCGCTAGCACAGATACGCAGTATTTT,CAISGPAASTDTQYF
-,TRBV28,-,TRBJ1-2,TGTGCCAGCAGCCGCCCCCGACCTGGCTACACCTTC,CASSRPRPGYTF
-,TRBV7-9,-,TRBJ2-1,TGTGCCAGCAGCTTAGTTCTCACTAGCCGCTTCCATGAGCAGTTCTTC,CASSLVLTSRFHEQFF
-,TRBV15,-,TRBJ1-4,TGTGCCACCAGCCCGAGGAGGCCTAATGAAAAACTGTTTTTT,CATSPRRPNEKLFF
TRBD1,TRBV4-3,-,TRBJ1-2,TGCGCCAGCAGCCAAGCCGGGACAGGGCGGAACTATGGCTACACCTTC,CASSQAGTGRNYGYTF
-,TRBV5-1,-,TRBJ2-5,TGCGCCAGCAGCTTCGGAGAGACCCAGTACTTC,CASSFGETQYF
TRBD2,TRBV5-1,once,TRBJ2-5,TGCGCCAGCAGCTTGCTTCTCGGACTAGCGGGAGGGATAATCCAAGAGACCCAGTACTTC,CASSLLLGLAGGIIQETQYF
-,TRBV2,-,TRBJ2-5,TGTGCCAGCAGTGAAGCGCAGGGTTGGGAGACCCAGTACTTC,CASSEAQGWETQYF
-,TRBV7-2,-,TRBJ1-3,TGTGCCAGCAGCCCGGAGAGGGTAGTGGCGTTTGGAAACACCATATATTTT,CASSPERVVAFGNTIYF
TRBD1,TRBV18,-,TRBJ1-2,TGTGCCAGCTCACCTGCGTCTTTTCGGACAGGGGCCTATGGCTACACCTTC,CASSPASFRTGAYGYTF
-,TRBV2,-,TRBJ1-2,TGTGCCAGCAGTGAGGGGGCAGGGATGTTCGTCGCCTATGGCTACACCTTC,CASSEGAGMFVAYGYTF
-,TRBV7-9,-,TRBJ2-2,TGTGCCAGCGCGGGTGGCACCGGGGAGCTGTTTTTT,CASAGGTGELFF
-,TRBV7-2,-,TRBJ2-1,TGTGCCAGCAGCTTCCGGGACCGCTCCTACAATGAGCAGTTCTTC,CASSFRDRSYNEQFF
-,TRBV19,-,TRBJ1-5,TGTGCCAGTACCATGGGGGGGCCCCAGCATTTT,CASTMGGPQHF
TRBD2,TRBV27,once,TRBJ2-2,TGTGCCAGCAGTTTAATTGGGCGGGAGGGAGGCGGGGAGCTGTTTTTT,CASSLIGREGGGELFF
-,TRBV27,-,TRBJ2-1,TGTGCCAGCAGGTCAAGGACACCTTACAATGAGCAGTTCTTC,CASRSRTPYNEQFF
-,TRBV5-1,once,TRBJ2-1,TGCGCCAGCAGCTTTTGGGCGGGGTCCTCCTACAATGAGCAGTTCTTC,CASSFWAGSSYNEQFF
-,TRBV29-1,few,TRBJ1-2,TGCAGCGTTGGAGGGTTAATAGCTAACTATGGCTACACCTTC,CSVGGLIANYGYTF
-,TRBV5-5,-,TRBJ1-4,TGTGCCAGCAGCTTTGGTGGGAGTGCAACTAATGAAAAACTGTTTTTT,CASSFGGSATNEKLFF
-,TRBV30,-,TRBJ1-2,TGTGCCTGGAGCACAGGCCTTAACTATGGCTACACCTTC,CAWSTGLNYGYTF